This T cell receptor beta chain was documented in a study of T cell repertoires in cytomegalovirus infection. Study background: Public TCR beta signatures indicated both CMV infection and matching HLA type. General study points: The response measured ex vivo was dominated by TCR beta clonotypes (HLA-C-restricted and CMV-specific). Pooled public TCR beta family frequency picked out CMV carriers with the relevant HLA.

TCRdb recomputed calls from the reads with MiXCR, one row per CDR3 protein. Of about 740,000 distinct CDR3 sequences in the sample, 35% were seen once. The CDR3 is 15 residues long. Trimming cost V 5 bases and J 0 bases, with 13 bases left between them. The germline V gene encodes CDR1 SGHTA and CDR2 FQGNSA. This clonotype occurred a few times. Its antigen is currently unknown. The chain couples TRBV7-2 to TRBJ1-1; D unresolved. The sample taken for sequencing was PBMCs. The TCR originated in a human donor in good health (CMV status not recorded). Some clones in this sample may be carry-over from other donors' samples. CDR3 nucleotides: TGTGCCAGCAGCATTTCCGGGGTGGTGAACACTGAAGCTTTCTTT. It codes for CASSISGVVNTEAFF. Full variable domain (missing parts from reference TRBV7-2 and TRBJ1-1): GAGVSQSPSNKVTEKGKDVELRCDPISGHTALYWYRQSLGQGLEFLIYFQGNSAPDKSGLPSDRFSAERTGGSVSTLTIQRTQQEDSAVYLCASSISGVVNTEAFFGQGTRLTVV.